Sequencing of this T cell receptor beta chain was carried out in a study of CD8 T cells in Susac syndrome. Germline CDR1 reads MNHEY; CDR2 reads SMNVEV (reference sequence). The V and J ends lost 9 bases and 0 bases respectively, with 3 bases between them. There are 11 residues in the CDR3. This clonotype was seen just once. When the RNA was reverse transcribed, random hexamers were used with an input of roughly 0.5 to 1 ug. TCRdb independently ran MiXCR on the immunoSEQ multiplex PCR reads; one entry per CDR3 protein. Of roughly 200,000 distinct CDR3 sequences listed, 85% to 95% are singletons. The sequence was obtained from a human donor in good health. The V gene is TRBV27, the J gene TRBJ1-5, with D unresolved. The sample taken for sequencing was CD4+ T cells from PBMCs. CDR3 in DNA: TGTGCCAGACGTAGCAATCAGCCCCAGCATTTT. It encodes CARRSNQPQHF.